Listed below are T cell receptor beta chains from one sample, sequenced in a study of blood T cell repertoires in COVID-19. Sequencing was performed with immunoSEQ multiplex PCR; in TCRdb, only in-frame clones are kept and a portion is missing. The sample has approximately 290,000 clones, around nine tenths seen once. The sequenced material came from peripheral blood. The receptors originated from a man aged 25 to 45 with acute or convalescent COVID-19. Each CDR3 is given with its conserved first and last residue. The order of the fields is clone size, V gene, J gene, D gene, CDR3 protein, CDR3 DNA. A D gene is named only where the DNA matches it firmly. Clone size is given for some rows only: seen once, a few or many times, or a class if the clone is expanded.

.	TRBV28	TRBJ1-5	.	CASRGADGVQPQHF	TGTGCCAGCAGGGGGGCAGATGGTGTTCAGCCCCAGCATTTT
.	TRBV18	TRBJ1-3	.	CASSPGQSSGNTIYF	TGTGCCAGCTCTCCCGGACAGTCGTCTGGAAACACCATATATTTT
.	TRBV5-4	TRBJ2-4	TRBD1	CASSPVQGALAKNIQYF	TGTGCCAGCAGCCCGGTTCAGGGGGCACTAGCCAAAAACATTCAGTACTTC
.	TRBV6-2/TRBV6-3	TRBJ1-4	.	CASSQQHATNEKLFF	TGTGCCAGCAGTCAACAGCATGCAACTAATGAAAAACTGTTTTTT
few	TRBV7-9	TRBJ1-1	.	CASSLGQMNTEAFF	TGTGCCAGCAGCTTAGGACAGATGAACACTGAAGCTTTCTTT
once	TRBV12-3/TRBV12-4	TRBJ1-5	TRBD1	CASSLTGGQPQHF	TGTGCCAGCAGTCTTACAGGGGGTCAGCCCCAGCATTTT
few	TRBV3-1/TRBV3-2	TRBJ1-2	.	CASSQDSYTYYNYGYTF	TGTGCCAGCAGCCAAGATTCTTACACCTACTATAACTATGGCTACACCTTC
once	TRBV5-1	TRBJ1-2	TRBD1	CASSRTGVGYTF	TGCGCCAGCAGCCGGACAGGGGTTGGCTACACCTTC
.	TRBV5-1	TRBJ1-2	TRBD1	CASSRGTGYGYTF	TGCGCCAGCAGCCGAGGGACAGGATATGGCTACACCTTC
once	TRBV5-8	TRBJ2-7	.	CASRPDFSYEQYF	TGTGCCAGCAGGCCGGACTTCTCCTACGAGCAGTACTTC
.	TRBV6-5	TRBJ1-4	.	CASSYDRPSTNEKLFF	TGTGCCAGCAGTTACGACAGGCCCTCAACTAATGAAAAACTGTTTTTT
.	TRBV2	TRBJ2-5	TRBD1	CASRRGQGETQYF	TGTGCCAGCAGACGTGGACAGGGAGAGACCCAGTACTTC
.	TRBV15	TRBJ2-1	.	CATSRGLDHEQFF	TGTGCCACCAGCAGAGGACTAGACCATGAGCAGTTCTTC
.	TRBV5-1	TRBJ2-3	TRBD2	CASSPPAGGSTDTQYF	TGCGCCAGCAGCCCCCCGGCGGGGGGTAGCACAGATACGCAGTATTTT
.	TRBV10-3	TRBJ2-4	TRBD1	CAIRGQGENIQYF	TGTGCCATCAGAGGACAGGGCGAAAACATTCAGTACTTC
.	TRBV2	TRBJ1-1	.	CASRAAGGGNTEAFF	TGTGCCAGCAGAGCTGCGGGAGGGGGGAACACTGAAGCTTTCTTT
.	TRBV28	TRBJ1-6	TRBD1	CASSGTGINSPLHF	TGTGCCAGCAGTGGGACAGGAATCAATTCACCCCTCCACTTT
.	TRBV9	TRBJ2-3	.	CASSPGSSTDTQYF	TGTGCCAGCAGCCCCGGTTCTAGCACAGATACGCAGTATTTT